This TCR beta chain emerged from a study of T-cell memory formation after mild COVID-19 (dated by TCRdb to about 2021). As for the study more broadly: TCR sequence clusters from the two donors were found to be largely donor specific. In a couple of donors, T-cell clones that expanded and contracted after mild COVID-19 were followed by sequencing TCRalpha and TCRbeta repertoires longitudinally. Two young, previously healthy adult volunteers made up the cohort, one male and one female.

A remark on this clonotype: The clone's antigen remains unknown. No per-base quality is available; no much larger clone lies one base away.

Ficoll-Paque density gradient centrifugation was the method used to isolate PBMCs. Sequencing used an Illumina NovaSeq 6000. cDNA libraries for TCRalpha and TCRbeta were prepared by 5'RACE using constant-segment primers, with sample barcodes and unique molecular identifiers added. RNA was extracted from every sample with Trizol reagent. The libraries were amplified in two PCR steps, and the second step added a second sample barcode and Illumina TruSeq adapters. Sequencing of libraries was performed on an Illumina NovaSeq with 2 x 150 bp paired-end reads. Under the source paper's analysis protocol: Reads were demultiplexed and collapsed into UMI-guided consensus sequences with migec v1.2.7. With mixcr v2.1.11, UMI consensuses were aligned to TRA and TRB V and J templates and assembled into clonotypes. A clonotype was counted as expanded or contracted only when both edgeR and NoisET called the clonotype significant, with the noise models trained on biological replicates. For edgeR calls, the thresholds were a false discovery rate-adjusted p below 0.01 and a log2 fold-change of 1. As an exploratory analysis of dynamics, PCA with hierarchical clustering was applied to max-normalized trajectories of the 1000 most abundant clonotypes. Separately sequenced CD4+ and CD8+ repertoires were used to assign a CD4 or CD8 phenotype to each responding clone. Through fastp at Q25 and MiXCR, TCRdb rebuilt clones from the public reads, retaining in-frame beta chains. A single entry per CDR3 protein holds the most common genes and DNA from its merged rows. None of the V and J calls come from the authors' own analysis; TCRdb made them. The table for this sample lists hundreds of thousands of distinct CDR3 sequences; roughly 20% of them were counted only once. 7.5% to 10% of the sample belongs to the ten largest clones.

From a lookup of the germline V gene, CDR1 and CDR2 are SQVTM and ANQGSEA. The CDR3 runs 13 amino acids, cysteine and phenylalanine included. CDR3 DNA only is kept here, 39 bases in frame from base 1. V sheds 7 bases and J sheds 1 base, leaving 8 bases between their ends. The investigation overall reported the following: Clones that contracted from day 15 to 85 showed balanced CD4/CD8 phenotypes, whereas a second wave of clones that expanded from day 15 to 37 leaned towards CD4+. Whether the second-wave clones peaking on day 37 were SARS-CoV-2 specific was not confirmed. Some responding clones were detected in pre-infection memory, suggesting pre-existing cross-reactive memory T cells joined the SARS-CoV-2 response. Only two mild cases were covered by the study, and larger cohorts that include severe cases with pre-infection samples were considered necessary. Contracting CD4+ clones were found mainly in CM and EM memory subsets, while CD8+ clones were enriched in EMRA.

The chain is made from TRBV29-1 and TRBJ2-6, with a weak D call of TRBD2 (5 bases match). This receptor was identified in an adult woman who had mild COVID-19 (a few samples of this study predate the infection). The sample titles of this study are shuffled in the database, so cell type and time point are left out; the donor was told from shared clones. What was sequenced was PBMCs or a T cell subset sorted from them (not recorded which). DNA sequence: TGCAGCGGCCGGGATTCTGGGGCCAACGTCCTGACTTTC. This codes for CSGRDSGANVLTF.